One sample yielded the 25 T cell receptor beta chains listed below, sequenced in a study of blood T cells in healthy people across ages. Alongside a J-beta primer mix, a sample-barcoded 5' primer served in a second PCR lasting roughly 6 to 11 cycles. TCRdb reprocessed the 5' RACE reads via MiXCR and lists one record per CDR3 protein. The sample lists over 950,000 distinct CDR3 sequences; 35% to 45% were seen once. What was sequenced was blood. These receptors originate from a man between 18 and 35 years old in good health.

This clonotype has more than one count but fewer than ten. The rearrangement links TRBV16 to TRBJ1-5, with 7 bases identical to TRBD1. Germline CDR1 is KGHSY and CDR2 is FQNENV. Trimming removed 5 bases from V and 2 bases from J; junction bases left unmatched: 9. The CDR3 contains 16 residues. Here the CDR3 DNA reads TGTGCCAGCAGCTTAGACAGGGAAGGGGGCAATCAGCCCCAGCATTTT. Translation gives CASSLDREGGNQPQHF.

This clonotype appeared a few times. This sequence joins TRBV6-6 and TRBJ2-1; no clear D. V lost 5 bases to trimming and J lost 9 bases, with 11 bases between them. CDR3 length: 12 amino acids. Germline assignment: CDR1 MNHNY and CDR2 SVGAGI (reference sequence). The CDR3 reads CASSNPLTEQFF. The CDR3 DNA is TGTGCCAGCAGTAACCCCTTAACTGAGCAGTTCTTC.

In DNA, the CDR3 is TGCAGCGTTGAAGGGGGCGGGAGCTCCTACAATGAGCAGTTCTTC. Amino acids: CSVEGGGSSYNEQFF. V and J are TRBV29-1 and TRBJ2-1, with TRBD2 matching over 7 bases. This CDR3 region has 15 residues. CDR1 and CDR2 (germline): SQVTM, ANQGSEA. V shed 1 base and J 0 bases; nucleotides not matched to a gene: 3.

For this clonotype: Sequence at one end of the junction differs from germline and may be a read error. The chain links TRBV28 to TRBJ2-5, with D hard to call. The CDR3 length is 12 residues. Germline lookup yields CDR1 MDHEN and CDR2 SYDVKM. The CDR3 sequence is CTSSFGEETQYF. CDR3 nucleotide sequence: TGTACCAGCAGTTTTGGTGAAGAGACCCAGTACTTC.

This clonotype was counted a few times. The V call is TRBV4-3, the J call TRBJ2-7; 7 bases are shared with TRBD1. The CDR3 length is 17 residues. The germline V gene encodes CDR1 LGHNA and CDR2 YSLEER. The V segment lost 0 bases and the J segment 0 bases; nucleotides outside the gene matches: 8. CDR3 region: CASSQEYSRDSSYEQYF. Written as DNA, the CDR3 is TGCGCCAGCAGCCAAGAATATTCCAGGGACAGCTCCTACGAGCAGTACTTC.

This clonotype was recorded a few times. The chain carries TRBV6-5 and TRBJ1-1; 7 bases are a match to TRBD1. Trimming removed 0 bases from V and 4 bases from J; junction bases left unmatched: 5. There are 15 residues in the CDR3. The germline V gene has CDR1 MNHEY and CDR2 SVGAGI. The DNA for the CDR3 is TGTGCCAGCAGTTACTCGGAAACAGGGGCCACTGAAGCTTTCTTT. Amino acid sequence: CASSYSETGATEAFF.

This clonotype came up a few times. The CDR3, as DNA: TGCGCCAGCAGCGGCATCTCGTACAATGAGCAGTTCTTC. This sequence encodes CASSGISYNEQFF. The chain couples TRBV4-1 to TRBJ2-1; unclear D gene. The CDR3 consists of 13 residues. Germline V gene lookup returns CDR1 MGHRA and CDR2 YSYEKL. V dropped 5 bases and J dropped 4 bases, with 9 bases sitting between them.

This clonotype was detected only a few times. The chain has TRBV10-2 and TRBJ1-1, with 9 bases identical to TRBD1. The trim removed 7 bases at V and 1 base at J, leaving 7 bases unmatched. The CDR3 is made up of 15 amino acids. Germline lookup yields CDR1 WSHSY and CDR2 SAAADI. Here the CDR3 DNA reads TGCGCCAGCATTATAGGGACAGGGACGAACACTGAAGCTTTCTTT. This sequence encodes CASIIGTGTNTEAFF.

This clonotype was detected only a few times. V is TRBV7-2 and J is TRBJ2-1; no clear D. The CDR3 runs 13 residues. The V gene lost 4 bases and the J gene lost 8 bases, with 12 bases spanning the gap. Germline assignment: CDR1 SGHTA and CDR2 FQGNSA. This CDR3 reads CASSSPRIDEQFF. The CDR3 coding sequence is TGTGCCAGCAGCTCCCCTCGGATAGATGAGCAGTTCTTC.

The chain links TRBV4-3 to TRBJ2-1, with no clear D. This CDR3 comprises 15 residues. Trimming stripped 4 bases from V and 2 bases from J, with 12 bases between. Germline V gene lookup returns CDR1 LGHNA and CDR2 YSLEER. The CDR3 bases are TGCGCCAGCAGCCGGACGGACGGAGCCTACAATGAGCAGTTCTTC. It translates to CASSRTDGAYNEQFF.

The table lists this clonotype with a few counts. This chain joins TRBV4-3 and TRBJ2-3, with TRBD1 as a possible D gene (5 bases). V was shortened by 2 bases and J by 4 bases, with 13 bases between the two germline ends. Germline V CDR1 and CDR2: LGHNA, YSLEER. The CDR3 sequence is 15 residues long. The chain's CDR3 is CASSQQGSGADTQYF. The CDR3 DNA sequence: TGCGCCAGCAGCCAACAGGGCAGTGGGGCAGATACGCAGTATTTT.

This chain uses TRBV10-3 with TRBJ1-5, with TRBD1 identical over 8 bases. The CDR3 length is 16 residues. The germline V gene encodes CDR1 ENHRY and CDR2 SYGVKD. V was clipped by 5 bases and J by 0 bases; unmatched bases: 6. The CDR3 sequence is CAISTGTGDSNQPQHF. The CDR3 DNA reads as TGTGCCATCAGTACTGGGACAGGTGATAGCAATCAGCCCCAGCATTTT.

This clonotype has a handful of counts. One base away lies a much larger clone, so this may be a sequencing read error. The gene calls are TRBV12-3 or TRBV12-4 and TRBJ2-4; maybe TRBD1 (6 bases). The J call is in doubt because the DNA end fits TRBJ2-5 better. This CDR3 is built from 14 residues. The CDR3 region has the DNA TGTGCCAGCAGTTTTCTGGACAGCGAAGGGACCCAGTACTTC. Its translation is CASSFLDSEGTQYF.

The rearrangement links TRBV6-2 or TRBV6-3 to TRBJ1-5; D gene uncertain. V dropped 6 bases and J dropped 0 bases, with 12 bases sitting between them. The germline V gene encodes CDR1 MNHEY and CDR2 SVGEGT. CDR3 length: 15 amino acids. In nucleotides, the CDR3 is TGTGCCAGCAGGACCGGGCAGTATAGCAATCAGCCCCAGCATTTT. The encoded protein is CASRTGQYSNQPQHF.

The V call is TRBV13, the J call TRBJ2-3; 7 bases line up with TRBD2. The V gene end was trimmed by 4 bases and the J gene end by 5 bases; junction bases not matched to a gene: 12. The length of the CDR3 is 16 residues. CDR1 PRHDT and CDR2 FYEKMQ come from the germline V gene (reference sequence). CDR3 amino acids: CASSSTSAPQGDTQYF. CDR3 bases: TGTGCCAGCAGCTCAACTAGCGCCCCGCAGGGAGATACGCAGTATTTT.

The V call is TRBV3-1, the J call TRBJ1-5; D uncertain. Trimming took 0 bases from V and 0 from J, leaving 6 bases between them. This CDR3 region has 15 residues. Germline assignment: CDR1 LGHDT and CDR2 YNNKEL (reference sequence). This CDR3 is CASSQDRISNQPQHF. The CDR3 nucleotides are TGTGCCAGCAGCCAAGACAGGATTAGCAATCAGCCCCAGCATTTT.

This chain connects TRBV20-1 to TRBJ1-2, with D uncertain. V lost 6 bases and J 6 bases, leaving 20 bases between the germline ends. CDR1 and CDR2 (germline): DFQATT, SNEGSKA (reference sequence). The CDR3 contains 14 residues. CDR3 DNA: TGCAGTGCGAGTAATCCCGATGGCCTAGATGGCTACACCTTC. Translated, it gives CSASNPDGLDGYTF.

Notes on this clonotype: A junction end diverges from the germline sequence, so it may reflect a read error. The CDR3: CASSQARGTYIEQFF. CDR3 DNA sequence: TGTGCCAGCAGCCAAGCGAGGGGGACTTACATTGAGCAGTTCTTC. The chain links TRBV3-1 to TRBJ2-1; D may correspond to TRBD1 or TRBD2 (6 bases each). This CDR3 comprises 15 residues. Germline lookup yields CDR1 LGHDT and CDR2 YNNKEL (reference sequence).

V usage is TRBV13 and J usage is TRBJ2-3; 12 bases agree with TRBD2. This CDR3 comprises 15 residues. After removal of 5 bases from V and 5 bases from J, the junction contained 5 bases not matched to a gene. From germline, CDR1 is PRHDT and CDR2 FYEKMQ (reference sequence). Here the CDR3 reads CASSIEGLAGDTQYF. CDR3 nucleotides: TGTGCCAGCAGCATAGAGGGACTAGCGGGAGATACGCAGTATTTT.

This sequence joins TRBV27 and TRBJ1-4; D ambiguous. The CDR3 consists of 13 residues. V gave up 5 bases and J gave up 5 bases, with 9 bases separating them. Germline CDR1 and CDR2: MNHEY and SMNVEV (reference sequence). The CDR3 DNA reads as TGTGCCAGCAGTGCAGAACGAAATGAAAAACTGTTTTTT. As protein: CASSAERNEKLFF.

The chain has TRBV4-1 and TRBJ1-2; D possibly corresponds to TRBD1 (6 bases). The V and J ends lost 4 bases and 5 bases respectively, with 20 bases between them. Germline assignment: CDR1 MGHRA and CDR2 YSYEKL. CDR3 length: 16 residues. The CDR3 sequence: CASSPIWTVGFYGYTF. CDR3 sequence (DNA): TGCGCCAGCAGCCCCATTTGGACAGTCGGGTTTTATGGCTACACCTTC.

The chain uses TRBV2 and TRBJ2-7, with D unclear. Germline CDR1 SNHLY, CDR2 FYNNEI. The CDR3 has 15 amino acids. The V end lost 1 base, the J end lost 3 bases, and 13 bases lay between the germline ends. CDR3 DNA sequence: TGTGCCAGCAGTGAAGGGCCAGGTCTAATCTACGAGCAGTACTTC. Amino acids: CASSEGPGLIYEQYF. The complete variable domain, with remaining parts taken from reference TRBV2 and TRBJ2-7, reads EPEVTQTPSHQVTQMGQEVILRCVPISNHLYFYWYRQILGQKVEFLVSFYNNEISEKSEIFDDQFSVERPDGSNFTLKIRSTKLEDSAMYFCASSEGPGLIYEQYFGPGTRLTVT.

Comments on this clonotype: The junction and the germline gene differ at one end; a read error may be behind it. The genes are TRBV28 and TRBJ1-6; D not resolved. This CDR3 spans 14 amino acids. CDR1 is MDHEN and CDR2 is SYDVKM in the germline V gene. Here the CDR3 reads CASSFGNKISPPHF. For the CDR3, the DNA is TGTGCCAGCAGTTTTGGGAACAAAATATCACCCCCCCACTTT.

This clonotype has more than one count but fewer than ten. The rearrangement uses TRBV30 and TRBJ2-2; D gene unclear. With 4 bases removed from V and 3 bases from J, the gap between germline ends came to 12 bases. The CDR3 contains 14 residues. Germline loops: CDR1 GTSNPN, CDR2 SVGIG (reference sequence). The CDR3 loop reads CAWTQKLDTGELFF. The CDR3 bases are TGTGCCTGGACACAGAAATTGGACACCGGGGAGCTGTTTTTT.

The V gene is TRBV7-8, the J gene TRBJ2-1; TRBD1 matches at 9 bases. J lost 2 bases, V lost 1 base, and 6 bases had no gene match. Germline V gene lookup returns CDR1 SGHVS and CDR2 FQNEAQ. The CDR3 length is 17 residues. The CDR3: CASSLGGWDRAYNEQFF. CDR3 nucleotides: TGTGCCAGCAGCTTAGGAGGTTGGGACAGGGCCTACAATGAGCAGTTCTTC.